Presented here are 13 T cell receptor beta chains from one specimen sequenced in a study of identifying expanded T cells in peripheral blood. The method was immunoSEQ multiplex PCR; TCRdb's version includes in-frame clones alone and lacks a portion of them. The sample records fewer than 130,000 clones, roughly 89% being singletons. The specimen was blood. The receptors were gathered from a person aged 18-70 years in good health.

The chain combines TRBV18 with TRBJ1-5; no definite D call. The CDR3 sequence is 13 residues long. V lost 4 bases and J lost 1, with 5 bases in between. The V gene's germline CDR1 is KGHSH and CDR2 LQKENI. CDR3 loop: CASSQASNQPQHF. The CDR3 nucleotides read TGTGCCAGCTCACAGGCCAGCAATCAGCCCCAGCATTTT.

This clone was seen once. The rearrangement links TRBV5-1 to TRBJ2-1; 13 bases agree with TRBD2. The CDR3 extends over 19 amino acids. The trim removed 1 base at V and 2 bases at J, leaving 9 bases unmatched. The V gene's germline CDR1 is SGHRS and CDR2 YFSETQ. As DNA, the CDR3 is TGCGCCAGCAGCTTGCTGGGACTAGCGGGGCTCACCCCCTACAATGAGCAGTTCTTC. Its translation is CASSLLGLAGLTPYNEQFF.

For this clone: A junction boundary mismatches the germline segment, possibly from a read error. This chain links TRBV7-8 with TRBJ2-3; D is ambiguous. Germline-derived CDR1 and CDR2 are SGHVS and FQNEAQ. CDR3 length: 13 amino acids. CDR3 amino acids: CASSYRLAETQYF. CDR3 DNA sequence: TGTGCCAGCAGCTACCGACTGGCAGAAACGCAGTATTTT.

This sequence joins TRBV27 and TRBJ2-3; D remains unclear. Looked up from germline, CDR1 is MNHEY and CDR2 is SMNVEV (reference sequence). Trimming stripped 5 bases from V and 11 bases from J, with 14 bases between. The CDR3 has 12 residues. As DNA, the CDR3 is TGTGCCAGCAGTCCCTCCTCACGTCTGCAGTATTTT. As protein: CASSPSSRLQYF.

This clone has only a few counts. This rearrangement joins TRBV5-1 to TRBJ1-4, with 7 bases matching TRBD1. Germline V lookup: CDR1 SGHRS, CDR2 YFSETQ. V was clipped by 3 bases and J by 6 bases; unmatched bases: 5. The CDR3 loop spans 14 amino acids. This CDR3 reads CASSSTGSDEKLFF. The CDR3 region has the DNA TGCGCCAGCAGCTCGACAGGGTCGGATGAAAAACTGTTTTTT. Full variable domain (rest looked up from reference TRBV5-1 and TRBJ1-4): KAGVTQTPRYLIKTRGQQVTLSCSPISGHRSVSWYQQTPGQGLQFLFEYFSETQRNKGNFPGRFSGRQFSNSRSEMNVSTLELGDSALYLCASSSTGSDEKLFFGSGTQLSVL.

The CDR3 loop is CASSQVASSGNTIYF. CDR3 nucleotide sequence: TGCGCCAGCAGCCAAGTGGCAAGCTCTGGAAACACCATATATTTT. The V call is TRBV4-3, the J call TRBJ1-3; D is unresolved. This CDR3 is built from 15 residues. The germline V gene encodes CDR1 LGHNA and CDR2 YSLEER. Between the trimmed V and J ends, which lost 1 base and 0 bases, there was a span of 7 bases.

This clone was counted many times. The V and J genes are TRBV4-2 and TRBJ2-3; D is unclear. V lost 0 bases and J 4 bases, leaving 14 bases between the germline ends. The germline V gene has CDR1 LGHNA and CDR2 YNFKEQ. The CDR3 covers 16 residues. In DNA form, the CDR3 reads TGTGCCAGCAGCCAAGAGATGTCGGCGGAGTCAGATACGCAGTATTTT. Protein sequence: CASSQEMSAESDTQYF.

J is TRBJ1-1 and V is TRBV12-5; 9 bases are shared with TRBD1. From germline, CDR1 is LGHNT and CDR2 FRNRAP. The CDR3 runs to 15 residues. The V and J ends lost 2 bases and 3 bases, in that order; junction bases with no gene match: 4. In DNA, the CDR3 is TGTGCTAGTGGTTTGTCGACAGGGGGGGACACTGAAGCTTTCTTT. Its protein product is CASGLSTGGDTEAFF.

This chain joins TRBV30 and TRBJ1-3; D remains ambiguous. Looked up from germline, CDR1 is GTSNPN and CDR2 is SVGIG (reference sequence). The CDR3 sequence is 17 residues long. V was trimmed by 2 bases and J by 3 bases, leaving 20 bases between them. As DNA, the CDR3 is TGTGCCTGGAGTCCGGGCAGCGCCCTGTTTGTTGGAAACACCATATATTTT. It translates to CAWSPGSALFVGNTIYF.

The J gene is TRBJ2-1, the V gene TRBV4-3, with 8 bases aligning to TRBD2. V lost 4 bases and J lost 11; bases outside the gene matches: 7. The CDR3 totals 13 residues. Germline lookup yields CDR1 LGHNA and CDR2 YSLEER. The CDR3 here is CASSRTSRVKQFF. The CDR3 DNA follows: TGCGCCAGCAGCCGGACTAGCAGGGTAAAGCAGTTCTTC.

CDR3 bases: TGTGCCAGCAGTGCGTGGGACAGGAACACTGAAGCTTTCTTT. Protein product: CASSAWDRNTEAFF. The genes are TRBV25-1 and TRBJ1-1; TRBD1 matches 7 bases. This CDR3 is built from 14 residues. The germline CDR1 and CDR2 sequences are MGHDK and SYGVNS. After removal of 4 bases from V and 1 base from J, the junction contained 3 bases not matched to a gene. Filled out from reference TRBV25-1 and TRBJ1-1, the complete variable domain reads EADIYQTPRYLVIGTGKKITLECSQTMGHDKMYWYQQDPGMELHLIHYSYGVNSTEKGDLSSESTVSRIRTEHFPLTLESARPSHTSQYLCASSAWDRNTEAFFGQGTRLTVV.

This clone was recorded only once. The rearrangement joins TRBV7-2 to TRBJ2-3; 12 nucleotides line up with TRBD2. The J segment lost 4 bases and the V segment lost 0 bases, leaving 2 bases of the junction unmatched. The CDR3 is made up of 16 amino acids. CDR1 and CDR2 (germline): SGHTA, FQGNSA. The CDR3 nucleotides are TGTGCCAGCAGCTTAGCGTCTAGCGGGGGGGCAGATACGCAGTATTTT. Encoded protein: CASSLASSGGADTQYF.

V usage is TRBV5-4 and J usage is TRBJ2-3; TRBD1 agrees at 7 bases. V lost 4 bases to trimming and J lost 0 bases; unmatched junction nucleotides: 5. The CDR3 length is 15 residues. Germline-derived CDR1 and CDR2 are SGHNT and YYREEE (reference sequence). The CDR3 protein is CASSQGTASTDTQYF. CDR3 nucleotides: TGTGCCAGCAGCCAAGGGACAGCCAGCACAGATACGCAGTATTTT. The whole variable domain, remainder taken from reference TRBV5-4 and TRBJ2-3, is ETGVTQSPTHLIKTRGQQVTLRCSSQSGHNTVSWYQQALGQGPQFIFQYYREEENGRGNFPPRFSGLQFPNYSSELNVNALELDDSALYLCASSQGTASTDTQYFGPGTRLTVL.